This T cell receptor (beta chain) appears in the sequencing data of a study of Graves' ophthalmopathy and Graves' hyperthyroidism. The study, taken as a whole, reports: For separating ophthalmopathy from stable hyperthyroidism, a 13-signature model gave 87.88% sensitivity and around 80% specificity. In blood appeared most of the expanded thyroid clonotypes whose frequency exceeded 0.001.

V was cut by 0 bases and J by 2 bases, with 11 bases left in between. The CDR3 is 14 residues long. Germline lookup yields CDR1 DFQATT and CDR2 SNEGSKA (reference sequence). RNA served as the template for amplifying TCR beta CDR3 regions. The workflow started with a first-round RT-PCR run with HTBI primers and then moved on to a second-round multiplex PCR. TCRdb passed the multiplex PCR reads through MiXCR, listing each CDR3 protein once. The table lists roughly 1.1 million distinct CDR3 sequences, around a third of them singletons. Concerning this clonotype itself: Its antigen is not known.

The sequenced sample was peripheral blood or thyroid tissue (not recorded which). The genes are TRBV20-1 and TRBJ2-7; D call uncertain. The origin of this receptor is an adult man with Graves' hyperthyroidism. This CDR3 is CSARDRPGPYEQYF. The CDR3 DNA reads as TGCAGTGCTAGAGATAGACCCGGGCCCTACGAGCAGTACTTC.